This is a list of T cell receptor beta chains from one sample in a study of T-cell memory formation after mild COVID-19. TCRdb reprocessed the 5' RACE reads with MiXCR, giving one entry per CDR3 protein. Of 65,000 to 90,000 distinct CDR3 sequences listed, 9.5% to 15% are singletons. Sample: PBMCs or a T cell subset sorted from them (not recorded which). The receptors were sampled from a man younger than 30 who had mild COVID-19 (a few samples of this study predate the infection). Cell type and time point are not known. Both conserved end residues are part of each CDR3. D genes are given only for firm matches. Not all rows give a size; the values are once, few, many and, for expanded clones, a class.

TRBV5-6	TRBJ2-7	few	TRBD1	CASSHTDRVLYEQYF	TGTGCCAGCAGCCACACGGACAGGGTCCTCTACGAGCAGTACTTC
TRBV4-1	TRBJ2-5	few	TRBD1	CASRGVTGGTQYF	TGCGCCAGCAGGGGGGTTACAGGGGGCACCCAGTACTTC
TRBV11-2	TRBJ2-5	few	-	CASSTVGTQYF	TGTGCCAGCAGCACAGTGGGGACCCAGTACTTC
TRBV19	TRBJ2-7	many	-	CASSIGGVIYEQYF	TGTGCCAGTAGTATCGGGGGTGTGATCTACGAGCAGTACTTC
TRBV12-3/TRBV12-4	TRBJ2-7	many	-	CASSPTLTYEQYF	TGTGCCAGCAGTCCGACCCTAACCTACGAGCAGTACTTC
TRBV6-5	TRBJ2-7	few	-	CASSYSFGETPYEQYF	TGTGCCAGCAGTTACTCGTTCGGGGAGACCCCCTACGAGCAGTACTTC
TRBV7-9	TRBJ2-2	-	-	CASSLKTGNTGELFF	TGTGCCAGCAGCTTAAAAACTGGGAACACCGGGGAGCTGTTTTTT
TRBV27	TRBJ2-7	-	-	CASSFTGSEQYF	TGTGCCAGCAGTTTTACAGGGTCCGAGCAGTACTTC
TRBV4-1	TRBJ2-7	-	TRBD1	CASSQMGQGTYEQYF	TGCGCCAGCAGCCAGATGGGACAGGGGACCTACGAGCAGTACTTC
TRBV29-1	TRBJ2-7	-	TRBD1	CSVYRTGFLGEQYF	TGCAGCGTTTACAGGACAGGATTTCTCGGCGAGCAGTACTTC
TRBV5-1	TRBJ1-2	-	TRBD1	CASSPWGDSPNYGYTF	TGCGCCAGCAGCCCGTGGGGGGACAGTCCCAACTATGGCTACACCTTC
TRBV27	TRBJ1-6	-	-	CASSLTQGLGSPLHF	TGTGCCAGCAGTTTAACACAGGGCTTGGGGTCACCCCTCCACTTT
TRBV4-1	TRBJ2-7	-	TRBD1	CASSAGTGGYEQYF	TGCGCCAGCAGCGCCGGGACAGGCGGGTACGAGCAGTACTTC
TRBV5-1	TRBJ2-5	few	-	CASSTPPGQEYQETQYF	TGCGCCAGCAGCACCCCCCCGGGACAAGAGTACCAAGAGACCCAGTACTTC
TRBV6-2/TRBV6-3	TRBJ2-1	-	-	CASSNLFRGNEQFF	TGTGCCAGCAGTAACCTATTTAGGGGGAATGAGCAGTTCTTC
TRBV10-3	TRBJ2-3	-	-	CASGADTQYF	TGTGCCTCGGGGGCAGATACGCAGTATTTT
TRBV7-6	TRBJ1-5	many	-	CASSLGAGQPQHF	TGTGCCAGCAGCTTAGGTGCGGGTCAGCCCCAGCATTTT
TRBV7-9	TRBJ1-1	few	TRBD1	CASSFPGTGRHTEAFF	TGTGCCAGCAGCTTCCCAGGGACAGGGAGGCACACTGAAGCTTTCTTT
TRBV6-2/TRBV6-3	TRBJ2-1	-	TRBD2	CASSTGLAGRGNEQFF	TGTGCCAGCAGTACCGGACTAGCGGGGCGGGGCAATGAGCAGTTCTTC
TRBV7-6	TRBJ2-3	few	TRBD1	CASSPTGGGDTQYF	TGTGCCAGCAGCCCGACAGGGGGGGGGGATACGCAGTATTTT
TRBV6-4	TRBJ2-3	many	-	CASSESLERTDTQYF	TGTGCCAGCAGTGAATCACTAGAAAGGACAGATACGCAGTATTTT
TRBV10-1	TRBJ2-2	few	-	CASSNTNGELFF	TGCGCCAGCTCTAACACGAACGGGGAGCTGTTTTTT
TRBV4-3	TRBJ2-2	many	-	CASSHLTGELFF	TGCGCCAGCAGCCACCTCACCGGGGAGCTGTTTTTT
TRBV7-2	TRBJ2-6	-	-	CASSLMKAGANVLTF	TGTGCCAGCAGCTTAATGAAGGCTGGGGCCAACGTCCTGACTTTC
TRBV4-1	TRBJ1-1	-	-	CASSQVKADTEAFF	TGCGCCAGCAGCCAAGTCAAGGCGGACACTGAAGCTTTCTTT
TRBV7-9	TRBJ1-1	few	TRBD1	CASSRRTGTKPEAFF	TGTGCCAGCAGCCGCCGGACAGGGACGAAGCCTGAAGCTTTCTTT
TRBV7-9	TRBJ2-5	-	TRBD1	CAGSSGQAQETQYF	TGTGCCGGCAGCTCTGGACAGGCCCAAGAGACCCAGTACTTC
TRBV29-1	TRBJ1-2	once	-	CSVVKTGVDYGYTF	TGCAGCGTTGTTAAGACAGGTGTGGACTATGGCTACACCTTC
TRBV4-1	TRBJ2-1	-	-	CASSQVSRRVNEQFF	TGCGCCAGCAGCCAAGTATCCAGAAGGGTAAATGAGCAGTTCTTC
TRBV6-5	TRBJ2-3	-	-	CASSYSGLHPDTQYF	TGTGCCAGCAGTTACTCGGGACTGCATCCAGATACGCAGTATTTT
TRBV10-3	TRBJ1-1	-	-	CAISESTRGSHAFF	TGTGCCATCAGTGAGTCGACTCGTGGGAGTCATGCTTTCTTT
TRBV5-1	TRBJ1-2	once	-	CASSLGGGRIYGYTF	TGCGCCAGCAGCTTGGGAGGGGGACGGATATATGGCTACACCTTC
TRBV7-2	TRBJ2-1	many	-	CASSPLNYNEQFF	TGTGCCAGCAGCCCACTTAACTACAATGAGCAGTTCTTC
TRBV10-3	TRBJ1-5	-	TRBD1	CAAAPGGHQPQHF	TGTGCCGCGGCTCCAGGGGGTCATCAGCCCCAGCATTTT
TRBV27	TRBJ2-3	-	-	CASSLSDSTDTQYF	TGTGCCAGCAGTTTGTCAGATAGCACAGATACGCAGTATTTT
TRBV12-3/TRBV12-4	TRBJ2-7	many	TRBD2	CASSGLAGSSYEQYF	TGTGCCAGCAGTGGACTAGCGGGGAGCTCCTACGAGCAGTACTTC
TRBV21-1	TRBJ1-1	-	-	CASINPPRGTGTEAFF	TGTGCCAGCATAAACCCCCCTCGGGGGACGGGTACTGAAGCTTTCTTT
TRBV7-2	TRBJ2-3	many	-	CASSWGASRTDTQYF	TGTGCCAGCAGCTGGGGGGCTAGCAGGACAGATACGCAGTATTTT
TRBV6-2/TRBV6-3	TRBJ1-5	-	-	CASTVGGIQPQHF	TGTGCCAGTACCGTCGGAGGGATTCAGCCCCAGCATTTT
TRBV6-4	TRBJ1-1	-	TRBD1	CASSDAGQGATEAFF	TGTGCCAGCAGTGACGCGGGACAGGGGGCCACTGAAGCTTTCTTT
TRBV2	TRBJ1-1	-	-	CASSGTEAFF	TGTGCCAGCTCTGGGACTGAAGCTTTCTTT
TRBV12-3/TRBV12-4	TRBJ2-1	few	-	CASSLLPSGDGQFF	TGTGCCAGCAGTCTCCTCCCGTCAGGAGATGGGCAGTTCTTC
TRBV21-1	TRBJ1-4	few	-	CASSPRRSTTNEKLFF	TGTGCCAGCAGTCCTCGGCGGTCTACAACTAATGAAAAACTGTTTTTT
TRBV6-5	TRBJ1-4	few	-	CASSYSFATNEKLFF	TGTGCCAGCAGTTACTCGTTCGCAACTAATGAAAAACTGTTTTTT
TRBV9	TRBJ1-1	few	TRBD1	CASSGTGKTEAFF	TGTGCCAGTTCGGGGACAGGGAAGACTGAAGCTTTCTTT
TRBV6-2/TRBV6-3	TRBJ1-5	few	-	CASSYVSDNQPQHF	TGTGCCAGCAGTTACGTGTCAGACAATCAGCCCCAGCATTTT
TRBV4-2	TRBJ2-2	many	TRBD2	CASSPTSGGPGELFF	TGTGCCAGCAGCCCGACTAGCGGGGGGCCCGGGGAGCTGTTTTTT
TRBV4-1	TRBJ1-5	-	-	CASSHRRGGQPQHF	TGCGCCAGCAGCCATAGGCGGGGTGGTCAGCCCCAGCATTTT